The 9 T cell receptor beta chains below come from one sample, sequenced in a study of cytomegalovirus exposure and HLA in healthy donors. The method was immunoSEQ multiplex PCR; TCRdb's version includes in-frame clones alone and lacks a portion of them. The sample consists of roughly 330,000 clones, roughly 87% of them appearing once. Sequenced sample: PBMCs. The receptor set was obtained from a woman in her 30s in good health and CMV-seropositive.

The chain links TRBV6-1 to TRBJ1-1; D gene unclear. V was trimmed by 6 bases and J by 6 bases, leaving 14 bases between them. The germline V gene has CDR1 MNHNS and CDR2 SASEGT. The CDR3 is 13 amino acids. CDR3 sequence (DNA): TGTGCCAGCAGGGAGCAAGTGAGCTCTGAAGCTTTCTTT. Amino acid sequence: CASREQVSSEAFF.

The chain is built from TRBV5-8 and TRBJ1-1; D is ambiguous. The CDR3 totals 13 residues. V was clipped by 0 bases and J by 5 bases, with 8 bases between them. Germline CDR1 is SGHTS and CDR2 is YDEGEE. In DNA form, the CDR3 reads TGTGCCAGCAGCTTGGTATCTTTGACTGAAGCTTTCTTT. Its protein product is CASSLVSLTEAFF. The whole variable domain, filled in from reference TRBV5-8 and TRBJ1-1, reads EAGVTQSPTHLIKTRGQQATLRCSPISGHTSVYWYQQALGLGLQFLLWYDEGEERNRGNFPPRFSGRQFPNYSSELNVNALELEDSALYLCASSLVSLTEAFFGQGTRLTVV.

This chain links TRBV2 with TRBJ2-7, with D possibly matching TRBD1 (5 bases). Deletions cut 7 bases from V and 4 bases from J, with 5 bases between. The length of the CDR3 is 10 residues. Germline CDR1 reads SNHLY; CDR2 reads FYNNEI. In DNA, the CDR3 is TGTGCCAGCAAGGGGTACGAGCAGTACTTC. The encoded protein is CASKGYEQYF.

V and J are TRBV2 and TRBJ2-3, with 13 positions matching TRBD2. This CDR3 has 17 amino acids. Germline CDR1 and CDR2: SNHLY and FYNNEI. Trimming at V came to 0 bases and at J to 6 bases, leaving 6 bases not matched to a gene. CDR3 nucleotides: TGTGCCAGCAGTGAAGCTGGTAGACTAGCGGGAGGTGATACGCAGTATTTT. Protein sequence: CASSEAGRLAGGDTQYF.

The V call is TRBV28, the J call TRBJ2-3, with D unresolved. Germline assignment: CDR1 MDHEN and CDR2 SYDVKM. V dropped 8 bases and J dropped 6 bases, with 15 bases sitting between them. The CDR3 contains 13 residues. This chain's CDR3 is CASFGPTPDTQYF. The CDR3 DNA reads TGTGCCAGCTTCGGGCCAACCCCGGATACGCAGTATTTT.

The genes are TRBV7-3 and TRBJ2-3, with D perhaps matching TRBD1 (6 bases). Germline V CDR1 and CDR2: SGHTA, FQGTGA. V was pared by 1 base and J by 9 bases, with 20 bases between. This CDR3 comprises 16 residues. CDR3 residues: CASSLIPRQDVLTQYF. The CDR3 nucleotides read TGTGCCAGCAGCTTAATTCCGAGACAGGACGTCCTCACGCAGTATTTT.

V and J are TRBV19 and TRBJ2-7; perhaps TRBD2 as D (6 bases). CDR3 length: 13 amino acids. Trimming cost V 6 bases and J 3 bases, with 12 bases left between them. The germline V gene has CDR1 LNHDA and CDR2 SQIVND (reference sequence). This chain's CDR3 is CASSLRDYYEQYF. CDR3 bases: TGTGCCAGTAGCCTGCGGGATTACTACGAGCAGTACTTC.

The chain employs TRBV10-3 and TRBJ1-2; D is undetermined. The V and J ends lost 3 bases and 2 bases respectively, with 22 bases between them. This CDR3 region has 18 residues. The germline V gene encodes CDR1 ENHRY and CDR2 SYGVKD. The CDR3 DNA is TGTGCCATCAGTGACATAGTCGGGAACCCCCAAAAGAACTATGGCTACACCTTC. Residues: CAISDIVGNPQKNYGYTF.

The V call is TRBV13, the J call TRBJ2-3; 8 bases match TRBD2. The CDR3 runs 16 residues. CDR1 and CDR2 (germline): PRHDT, FYEKMQ (reference sequence). V lost 8 bases to trimming and J lost 1 base; unmatched junction nucleotides: 11. The CDR3 sequence: CASRYPTAGGTDTQYF. The CDR3 DNA reads as TGTGCCAGCCGATATCCAACAGCGGGGGGCACAGATACGCAGTATTTT.